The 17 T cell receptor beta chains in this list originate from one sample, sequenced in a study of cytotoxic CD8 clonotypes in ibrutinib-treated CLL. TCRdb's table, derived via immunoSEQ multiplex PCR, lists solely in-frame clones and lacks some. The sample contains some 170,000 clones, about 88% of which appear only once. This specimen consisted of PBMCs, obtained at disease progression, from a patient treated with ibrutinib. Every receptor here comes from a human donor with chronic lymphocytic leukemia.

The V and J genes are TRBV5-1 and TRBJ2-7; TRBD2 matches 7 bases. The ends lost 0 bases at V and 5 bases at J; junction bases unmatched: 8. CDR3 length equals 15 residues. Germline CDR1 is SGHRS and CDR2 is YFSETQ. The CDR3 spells CASSLAWGRDHEQYF. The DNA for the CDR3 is TGCGCCAGCAGCTTGGCGTGGGGGAGGGACCACGAGCAGTACTTC.

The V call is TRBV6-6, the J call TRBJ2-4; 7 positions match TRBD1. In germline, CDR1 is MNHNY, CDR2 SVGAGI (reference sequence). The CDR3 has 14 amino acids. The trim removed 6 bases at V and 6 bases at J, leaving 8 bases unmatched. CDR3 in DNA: TGTGCCAGCAGCTCGACAGGGATCGGAAACATTCAGTACTTC. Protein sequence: CASSSTGIGNIQYF.

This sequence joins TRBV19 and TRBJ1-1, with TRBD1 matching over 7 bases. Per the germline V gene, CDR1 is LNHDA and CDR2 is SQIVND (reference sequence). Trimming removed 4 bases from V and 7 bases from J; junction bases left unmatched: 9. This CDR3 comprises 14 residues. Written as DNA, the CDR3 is TGTGCCAGTAGTAAACCCGACAGGGCTGGTGAAGCTTTCTTT. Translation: CASSKPDRAGEAFF.

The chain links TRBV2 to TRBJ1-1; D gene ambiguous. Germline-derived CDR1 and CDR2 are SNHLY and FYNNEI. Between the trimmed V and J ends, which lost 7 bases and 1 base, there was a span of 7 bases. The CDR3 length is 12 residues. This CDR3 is CASMQANTEAFF. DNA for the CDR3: TGTGCCAGCATGCAGGCGAACACTGAAGCTTTCTTT.

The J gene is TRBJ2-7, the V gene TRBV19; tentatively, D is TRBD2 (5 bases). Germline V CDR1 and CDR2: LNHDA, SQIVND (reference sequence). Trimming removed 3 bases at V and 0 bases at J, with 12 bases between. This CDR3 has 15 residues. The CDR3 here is CASSIGGTYSYEQYF. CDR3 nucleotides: TGTGCCAGTAGTATTGGAGGCACCTACTCCTACGAGCAGTACTTC.

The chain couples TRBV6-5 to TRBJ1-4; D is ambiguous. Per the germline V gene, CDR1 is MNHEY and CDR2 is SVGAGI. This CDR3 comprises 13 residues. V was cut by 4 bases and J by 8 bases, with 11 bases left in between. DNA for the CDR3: TGTGCCAGCAGTTCTAGAGGTATCGAAAAACTGTTTTTT. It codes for CASSSRGIEKLFF.

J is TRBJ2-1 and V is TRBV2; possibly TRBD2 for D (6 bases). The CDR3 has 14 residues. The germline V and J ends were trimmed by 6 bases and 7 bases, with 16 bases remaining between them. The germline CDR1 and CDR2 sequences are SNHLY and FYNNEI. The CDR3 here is CASSSGGSWNEQFF. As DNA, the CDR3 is TGTGCCAGCAGCTCTGGAGGGTCCTGGAATGAGCAGTTCTTC. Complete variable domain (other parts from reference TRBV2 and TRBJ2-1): EPEVTQTPSHQVTQMGQEVILRCVPISNHLYFYWYRQILGQKVEFLVSFYNNEISEKSEIFDDQFSVERPDGSNFTLKIRSTKLEDSAMYFCASSSGGSWNEQFFGPGTRLTVL.

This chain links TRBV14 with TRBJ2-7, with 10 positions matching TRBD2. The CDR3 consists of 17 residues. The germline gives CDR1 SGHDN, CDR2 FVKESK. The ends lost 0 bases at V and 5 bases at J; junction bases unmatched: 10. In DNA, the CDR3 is TGTGCCAGCAGCCAAGATCGAGGCCTAGCGGGAGTCAACGAGCAGTACTTC. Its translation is CASSQDRGLAGVNEQYF.

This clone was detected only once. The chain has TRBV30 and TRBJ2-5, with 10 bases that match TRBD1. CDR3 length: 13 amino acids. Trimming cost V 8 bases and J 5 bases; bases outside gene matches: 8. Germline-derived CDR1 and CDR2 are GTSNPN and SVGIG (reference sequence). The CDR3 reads CALGQGGFETQYF. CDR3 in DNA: TGTGCCCTAGGACAGGGGGGGTTCGAGACCCAGTACTTC.

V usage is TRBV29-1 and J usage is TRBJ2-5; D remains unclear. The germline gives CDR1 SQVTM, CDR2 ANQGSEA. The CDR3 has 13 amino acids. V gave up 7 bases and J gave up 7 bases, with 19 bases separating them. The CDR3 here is CSGQESRRGTQYF. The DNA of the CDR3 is TGCAGCGGACAAGAGTCACGGCGCGGGACCCAGTACTTC. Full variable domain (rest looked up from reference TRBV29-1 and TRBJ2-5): SAVISQKPSRDICQRGTSLTIQCQVDSQVTMMFWYRQQPGQSLTLIATANQGSEATYESGFVIDKFPISRPNLTFSTLTVSNMSPEDSSIYLCSGQESRRGTQYFGPGTRLLVL.

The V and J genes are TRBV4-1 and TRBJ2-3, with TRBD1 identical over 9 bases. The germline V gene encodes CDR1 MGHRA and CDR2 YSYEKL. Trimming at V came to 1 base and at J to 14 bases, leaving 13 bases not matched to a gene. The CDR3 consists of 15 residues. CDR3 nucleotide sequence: TGCGCCAGCAGCCAAGGTCGGACAGGGGCCCTCCTGACGTATTTT. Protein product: CASSQGRTGALLTYF.

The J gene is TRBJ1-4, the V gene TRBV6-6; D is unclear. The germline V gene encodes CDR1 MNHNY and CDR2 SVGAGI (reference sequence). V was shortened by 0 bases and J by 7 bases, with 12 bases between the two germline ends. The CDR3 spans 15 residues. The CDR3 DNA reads TGTGCCAGCAGTTACTCGAAGGGTTTGAGTGAAAAACTGTTTTTT. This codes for CASSYSKGLSEKLFF.

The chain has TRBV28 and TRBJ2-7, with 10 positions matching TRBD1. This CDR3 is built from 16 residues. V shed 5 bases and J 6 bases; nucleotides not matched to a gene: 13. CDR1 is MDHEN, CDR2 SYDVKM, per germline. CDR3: CASSMKAGTGVPEQYF. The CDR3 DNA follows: TGTGCCAGCAGTATGAAAGCCGGGACAGGGGTCCCCGAGCAGTACTTC. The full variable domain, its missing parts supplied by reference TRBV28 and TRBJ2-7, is DVKVTQSSRYLVKRTGEKVFLECVQDMDHENMFWYRQDPGLGLRLIYFSYDVKMKEKGDIPEGYSVSREKKERFSLILESASTNQTSMYLCASSMKAGTGVPEQYFGPGTRLTVT.

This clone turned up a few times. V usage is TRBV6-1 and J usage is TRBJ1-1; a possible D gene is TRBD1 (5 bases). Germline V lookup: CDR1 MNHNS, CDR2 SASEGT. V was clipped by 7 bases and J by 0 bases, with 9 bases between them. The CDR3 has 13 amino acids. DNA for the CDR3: TGTGCCAGCAAGGACACTCTGAACACTGAAGCTTTCTTT. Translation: CASKDTLNTEAFF.

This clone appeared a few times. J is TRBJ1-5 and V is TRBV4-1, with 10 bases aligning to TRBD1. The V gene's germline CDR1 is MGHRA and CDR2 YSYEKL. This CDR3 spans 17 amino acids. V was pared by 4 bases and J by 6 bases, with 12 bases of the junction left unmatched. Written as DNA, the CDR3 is TGCGCCAGCAGCCGGGACAGGGGTATCAATATAGGTCAGCCCCAGCATTTT. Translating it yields CASSRDRGINIGQPQHF.

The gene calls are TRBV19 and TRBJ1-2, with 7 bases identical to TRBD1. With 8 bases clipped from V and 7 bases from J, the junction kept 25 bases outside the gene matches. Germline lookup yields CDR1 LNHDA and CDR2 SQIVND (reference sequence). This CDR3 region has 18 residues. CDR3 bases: TGTGCCAGTTACGATAAAGGGCACAGGGGCGCTGTCTGGGGTGGCTACACCTTC. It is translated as CASYDKGHRGAVWGGYTF.

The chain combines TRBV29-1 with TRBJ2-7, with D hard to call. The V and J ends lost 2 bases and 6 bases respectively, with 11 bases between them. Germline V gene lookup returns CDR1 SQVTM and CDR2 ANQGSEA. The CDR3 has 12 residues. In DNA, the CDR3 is TGCAGCGTTGAAAAAGGCTTCGGCGAGCAGTACTTC. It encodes CSVEKGFGEQYF.